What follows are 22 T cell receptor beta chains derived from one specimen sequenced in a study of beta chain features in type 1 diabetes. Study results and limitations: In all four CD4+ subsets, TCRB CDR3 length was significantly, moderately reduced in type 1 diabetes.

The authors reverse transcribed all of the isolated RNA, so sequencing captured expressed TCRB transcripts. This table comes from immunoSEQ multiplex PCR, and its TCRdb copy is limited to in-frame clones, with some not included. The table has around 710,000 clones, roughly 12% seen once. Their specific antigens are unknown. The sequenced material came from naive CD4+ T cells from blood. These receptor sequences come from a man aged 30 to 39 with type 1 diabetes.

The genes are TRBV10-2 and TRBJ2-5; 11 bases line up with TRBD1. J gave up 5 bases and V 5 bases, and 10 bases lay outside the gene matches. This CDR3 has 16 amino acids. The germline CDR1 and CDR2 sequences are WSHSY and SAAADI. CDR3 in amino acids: CASSLLGDRGMETQYF. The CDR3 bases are TGCGCCAGCAGTCTCCTAGGGGACAGGGGGATGGAGACCCAGTACTTC.

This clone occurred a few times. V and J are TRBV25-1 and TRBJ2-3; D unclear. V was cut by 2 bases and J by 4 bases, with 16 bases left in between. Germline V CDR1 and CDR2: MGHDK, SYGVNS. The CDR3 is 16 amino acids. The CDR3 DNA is TGTGCCAGCAGTGAAGGCTACTACTCGAAGGCAGATACGCAGTATTTT. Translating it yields CASSEGYYSKADTQYF.

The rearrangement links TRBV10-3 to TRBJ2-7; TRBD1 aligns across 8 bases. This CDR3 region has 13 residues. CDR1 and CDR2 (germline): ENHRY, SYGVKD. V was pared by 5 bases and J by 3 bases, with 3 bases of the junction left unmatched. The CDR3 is CAISQDRVYEQYF. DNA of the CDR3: TGTGCCATCAGTCAGGACAGGGTCTACGAGCAGTACTTC.

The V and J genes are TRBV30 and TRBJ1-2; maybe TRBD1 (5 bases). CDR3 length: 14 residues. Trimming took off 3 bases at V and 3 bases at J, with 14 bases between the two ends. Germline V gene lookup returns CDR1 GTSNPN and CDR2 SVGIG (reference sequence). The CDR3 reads CAWSHWGRDYGYTF. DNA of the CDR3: TGTGCCTGGAGCCACTGGGGACGGGACTATGGCTACACCTTC.

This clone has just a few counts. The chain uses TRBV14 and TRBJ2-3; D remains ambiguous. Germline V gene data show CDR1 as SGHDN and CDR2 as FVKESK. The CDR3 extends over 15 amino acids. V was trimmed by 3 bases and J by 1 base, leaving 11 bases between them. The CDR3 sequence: CASSQGIAGTDTQYF. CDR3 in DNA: TGTGCCAGCAGCCAGGGGATCGCTGGCACAGATACGCAGTATTTT.

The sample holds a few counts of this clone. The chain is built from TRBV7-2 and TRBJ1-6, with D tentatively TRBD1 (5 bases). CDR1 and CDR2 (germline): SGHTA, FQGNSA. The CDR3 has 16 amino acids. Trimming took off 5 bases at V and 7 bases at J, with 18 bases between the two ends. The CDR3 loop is CASSLSLGGENSPLHF. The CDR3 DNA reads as TGTGCCAGCAGCCTGTCACTGGGAGGGGAGAATTCACCCCTCCACTTT.

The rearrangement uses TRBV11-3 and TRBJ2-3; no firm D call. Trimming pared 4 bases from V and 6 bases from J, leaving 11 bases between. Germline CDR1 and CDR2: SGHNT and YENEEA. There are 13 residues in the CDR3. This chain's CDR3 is CASSYRPLDTQYF. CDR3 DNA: TGTGCCAGCAGCTACCGACCTCTTGATACGCAGTATTTT.

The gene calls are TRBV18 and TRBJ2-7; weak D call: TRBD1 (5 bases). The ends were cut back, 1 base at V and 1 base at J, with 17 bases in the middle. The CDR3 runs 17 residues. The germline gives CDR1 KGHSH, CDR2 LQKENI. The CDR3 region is CASSPREAGSVSYEQYF. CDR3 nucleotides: TGTGCCAGCTCACCACGAGAAGCAGGGTCTGTTTCCTACGAGCAGTACTTC.

The CDR3 region is CASSTRTGPYEQYF. The CDR3 bases are TGTGCCAGTAGTACCCGGACAGGGCCCTACGAGCAGTACTTC. The rearrangement joins TRBV19 to TRBJ2-7, with 8 nucleotides matching TRBD1. The CDR3 is 14 residues long. Germline lookup yields CDR1 LNHDA and CDR2 SQIVND (reference sequence). V dropped 4 bases and J dropped 2; count of bases not matched to a gene: 4.

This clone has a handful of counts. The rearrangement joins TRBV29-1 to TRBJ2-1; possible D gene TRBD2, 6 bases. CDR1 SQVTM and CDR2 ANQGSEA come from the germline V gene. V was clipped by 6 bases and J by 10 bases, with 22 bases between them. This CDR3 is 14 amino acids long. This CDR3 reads CSVLGGSGIGEQFF. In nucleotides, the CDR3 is TGCAGCGTCCTGGGAGGATCCGGAATTGGGGAGCAGTTCTTC.

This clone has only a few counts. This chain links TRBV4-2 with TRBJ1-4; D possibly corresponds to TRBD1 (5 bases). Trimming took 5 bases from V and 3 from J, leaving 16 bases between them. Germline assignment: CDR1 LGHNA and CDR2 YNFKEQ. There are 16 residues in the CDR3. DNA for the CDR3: TGTGCCAGCAGCACTACGAGGGGCGCAGCTAATGAAAAACTGTTTTTT. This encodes CASSTTRGAANEKLFF.

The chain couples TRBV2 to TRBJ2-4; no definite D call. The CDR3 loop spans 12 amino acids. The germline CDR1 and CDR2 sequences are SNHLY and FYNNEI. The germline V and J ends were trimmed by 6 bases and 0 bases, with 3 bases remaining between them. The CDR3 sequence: CASSLAKNIQYF. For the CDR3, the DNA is TGTGCCAGCAGCCTAGCCAAAAACATTCAGTACTTC.

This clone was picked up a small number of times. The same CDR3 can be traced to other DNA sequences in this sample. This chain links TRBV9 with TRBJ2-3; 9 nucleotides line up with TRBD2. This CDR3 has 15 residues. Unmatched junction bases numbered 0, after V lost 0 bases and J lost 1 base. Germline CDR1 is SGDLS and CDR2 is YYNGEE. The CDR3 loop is CASSVVAGGTDTQYF. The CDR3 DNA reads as TGTGCCAGCAGCGTAGTAGCGGGGGGCACAGATACGCAGTATTTT.

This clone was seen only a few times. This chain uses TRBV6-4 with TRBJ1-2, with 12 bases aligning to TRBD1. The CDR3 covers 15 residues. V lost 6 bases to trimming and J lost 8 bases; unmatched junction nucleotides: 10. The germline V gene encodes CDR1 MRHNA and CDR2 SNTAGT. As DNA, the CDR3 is TGTGCCAGCAGCCAGCAGGGACAGGGGGCTGGAGGCTACACCTTC. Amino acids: CASSQQGQGAGGYTF.

CDR3 sequence reads: CASSLEEDREKLFF. In nucleotides, the CDR3 is TGTGCCAGCAGCTTGGAGGAAGATCGCGAAAAACTGTTTTTT. The chain employs TRBV5-4 and TRBJ1-4; no reliable D call. The CDR3 consists of 14 residues. The ends were cut back, 0 bases at V and 8 bases at J, with 11 bases in the middle. From germline, CDR1 is SGHNT and CDR2 YYREEE (reference sequence).

The CDR3 nucleotides read TGTGCCAGCAGTCCGACCCTTGGGGAGACCCAGTACTTC. Translated, it gives CASSPTLGETQYF. V usage is TRBV27 and J usage is TRBJ2-5; no reliable D call. Trimming took 5 bases from V and 5 from J, leaving 12 bases between them. The CDR3 consists of 13 residues. Looked up from germline, CDR1 is MNHEY and CDR2 is SMNVEV (reference sequence).

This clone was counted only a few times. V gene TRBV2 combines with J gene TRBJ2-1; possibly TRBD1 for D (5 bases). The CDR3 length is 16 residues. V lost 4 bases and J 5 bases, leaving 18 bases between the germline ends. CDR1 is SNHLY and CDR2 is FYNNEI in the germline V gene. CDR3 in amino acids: CASSVSDRRSDNEQFF. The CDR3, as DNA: TGTGCCAGCAGTGTCTCAGACAGAAGGAGCGACAATGAGCAGTTCTTC.

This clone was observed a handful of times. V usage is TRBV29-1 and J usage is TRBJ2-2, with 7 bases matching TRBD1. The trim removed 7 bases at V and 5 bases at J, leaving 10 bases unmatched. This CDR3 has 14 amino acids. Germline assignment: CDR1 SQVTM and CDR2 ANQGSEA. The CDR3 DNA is TGCAGCGACATAGACAGGGAAGGGACCGGGGAGCTGTTTTTT. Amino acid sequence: CSDIDREGTGELFF.

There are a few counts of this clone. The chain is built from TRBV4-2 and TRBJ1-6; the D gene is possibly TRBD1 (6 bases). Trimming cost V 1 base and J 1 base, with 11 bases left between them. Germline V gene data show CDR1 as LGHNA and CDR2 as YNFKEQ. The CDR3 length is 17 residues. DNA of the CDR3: TGTGCCAGCAGCCAAGCGGCAGGGGATTCCTATAATTCACCCCTCCACTTT. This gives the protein CASSQAAGDSYNSPLHF.

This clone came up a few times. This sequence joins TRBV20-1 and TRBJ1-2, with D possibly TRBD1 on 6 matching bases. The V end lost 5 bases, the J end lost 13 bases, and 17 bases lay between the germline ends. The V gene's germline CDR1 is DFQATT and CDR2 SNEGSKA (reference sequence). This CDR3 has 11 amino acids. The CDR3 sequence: CSAPSGVERTF. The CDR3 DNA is TGCAGTGCTCCGTCAGGGGTCGAACGCACCTTC.

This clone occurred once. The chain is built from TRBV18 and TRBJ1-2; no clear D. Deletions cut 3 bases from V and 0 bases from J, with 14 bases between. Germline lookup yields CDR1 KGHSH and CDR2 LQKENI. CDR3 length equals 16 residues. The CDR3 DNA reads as TGTGCCAGCTCACCCCCGCTTAGTGGAACTAACTATGGCTACACCTTC. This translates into CASSPPLSGTNYGYTF. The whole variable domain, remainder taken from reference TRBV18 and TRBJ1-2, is NAGVMQNPRHLVRRRGQEARLRCSPMKGHSHVYWYRQLPEEGLKFMVYLQKENIIDESGMPKERFSAEFPKEGPSILRIQQVVRGDSAAYFCASSPPLSGTNYGYTFGSGTRLTVV.

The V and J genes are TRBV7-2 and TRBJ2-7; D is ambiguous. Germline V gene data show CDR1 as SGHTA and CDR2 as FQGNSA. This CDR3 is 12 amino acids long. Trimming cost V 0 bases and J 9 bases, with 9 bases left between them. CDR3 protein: CASSLAPSWQYF. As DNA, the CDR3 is TGTGCCAGCAGCTTAGCCCCGAGTTGGCAGTACTTC. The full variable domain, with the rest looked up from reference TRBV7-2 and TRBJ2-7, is GAGVSQSPSNKVTEKGKDVELRCDPISGHTALYWYRQSLGQGLEFLIYFQGNSAPDKSGLPSDRFSAERTGGSVSTLTIQRTQQEDSAVYLCASSLAPSWQYFGPGTRLTVT.